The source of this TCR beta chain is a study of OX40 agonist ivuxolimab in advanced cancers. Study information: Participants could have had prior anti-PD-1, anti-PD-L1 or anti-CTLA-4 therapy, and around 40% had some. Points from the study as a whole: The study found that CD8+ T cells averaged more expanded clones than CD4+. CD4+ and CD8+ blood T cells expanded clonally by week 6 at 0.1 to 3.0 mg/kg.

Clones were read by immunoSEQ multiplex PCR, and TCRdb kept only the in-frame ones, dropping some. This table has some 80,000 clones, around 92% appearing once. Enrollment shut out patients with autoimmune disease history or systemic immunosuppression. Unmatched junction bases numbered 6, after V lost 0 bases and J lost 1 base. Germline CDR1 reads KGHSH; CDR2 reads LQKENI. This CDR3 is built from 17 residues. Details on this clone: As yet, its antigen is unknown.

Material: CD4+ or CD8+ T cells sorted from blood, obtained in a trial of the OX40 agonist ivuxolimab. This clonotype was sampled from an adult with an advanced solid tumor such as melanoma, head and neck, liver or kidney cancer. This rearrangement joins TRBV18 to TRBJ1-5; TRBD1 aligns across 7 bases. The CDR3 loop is CASSPPPQGGSNQPQHF. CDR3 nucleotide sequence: TGTGCCAGCTCACCACCTCCTCAGGGGGGGAGCAATCAGCCCCAGCATTTT.